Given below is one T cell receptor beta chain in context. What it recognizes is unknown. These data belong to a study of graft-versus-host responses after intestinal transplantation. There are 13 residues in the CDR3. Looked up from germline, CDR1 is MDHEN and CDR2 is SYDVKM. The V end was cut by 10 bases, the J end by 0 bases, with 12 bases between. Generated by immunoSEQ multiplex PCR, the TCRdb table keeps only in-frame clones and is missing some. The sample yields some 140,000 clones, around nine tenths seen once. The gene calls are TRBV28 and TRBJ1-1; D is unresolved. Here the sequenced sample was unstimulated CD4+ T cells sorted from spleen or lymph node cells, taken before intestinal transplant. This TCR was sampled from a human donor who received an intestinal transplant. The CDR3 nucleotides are TGTGCCACCATGGGGTCCCTGAACACTGAAGCTTTCTTT. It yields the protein CATMGSLNTEAFF.